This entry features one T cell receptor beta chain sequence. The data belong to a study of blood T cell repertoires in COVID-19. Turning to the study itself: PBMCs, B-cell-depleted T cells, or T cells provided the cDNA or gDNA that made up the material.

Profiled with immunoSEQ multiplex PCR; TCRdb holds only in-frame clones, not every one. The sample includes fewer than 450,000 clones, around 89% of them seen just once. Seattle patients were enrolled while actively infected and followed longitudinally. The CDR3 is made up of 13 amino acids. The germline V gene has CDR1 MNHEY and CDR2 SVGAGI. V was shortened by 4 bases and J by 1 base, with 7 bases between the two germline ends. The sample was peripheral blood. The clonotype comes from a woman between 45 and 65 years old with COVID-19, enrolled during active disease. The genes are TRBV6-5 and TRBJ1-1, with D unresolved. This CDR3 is CASSSPWNTEAFF. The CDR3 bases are TGTGCCAGCAGTTCCCCTTGGAACACTGAAGCTTTCTTT.